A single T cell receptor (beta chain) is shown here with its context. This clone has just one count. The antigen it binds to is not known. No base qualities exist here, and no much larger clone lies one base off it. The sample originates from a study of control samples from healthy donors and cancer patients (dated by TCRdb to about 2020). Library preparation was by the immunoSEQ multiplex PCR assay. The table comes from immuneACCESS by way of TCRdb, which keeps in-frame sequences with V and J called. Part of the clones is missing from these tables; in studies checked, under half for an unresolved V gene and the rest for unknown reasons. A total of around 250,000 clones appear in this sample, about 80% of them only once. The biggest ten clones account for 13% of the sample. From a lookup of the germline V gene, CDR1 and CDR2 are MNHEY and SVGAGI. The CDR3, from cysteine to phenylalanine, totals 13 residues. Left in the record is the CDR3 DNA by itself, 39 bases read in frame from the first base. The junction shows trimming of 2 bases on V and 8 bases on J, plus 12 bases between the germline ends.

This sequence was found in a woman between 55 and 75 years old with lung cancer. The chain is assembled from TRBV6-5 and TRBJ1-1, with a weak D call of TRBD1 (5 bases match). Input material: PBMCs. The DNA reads TGTGCCAGCAGTTACCCCCCGGGGGAGGAAGCTTTCTTT. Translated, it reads CASSYPPGEEAFF.